This T cell receptor (beta chain) emerged from a study of blood T cells in healthy people across ages. V lost 11 bases, J lost 4 bases, and 15 bases lay in between. This CDR3 has 13 residues. The germline V gene has CDR1 ENHRY and CDR2 SYGVKD. A second PCR of 7 to 11 cycles used a sample-barcoded 5' primer and a J-beta primer mix. TCRdb itself ran the 5' RACE reads through MiXCR, one entry per CDR3 protein. The sample has roughly 1.6 million distinct CDR3 sequences; approximately 32% are singletons. The sequence was obtained from a woman aged 25 to 39 in good health. Input material: blood. The chain combines TRBV10-3 with TRBJ2-1; TRBD2 might be the D (6 bases). As DNA, the CDR3 is TGTGCCCTCCCGGTGGAGGGTTACAATGAGCAGTTCTTC. Translated, it gives CALPVEGYNEQFF.